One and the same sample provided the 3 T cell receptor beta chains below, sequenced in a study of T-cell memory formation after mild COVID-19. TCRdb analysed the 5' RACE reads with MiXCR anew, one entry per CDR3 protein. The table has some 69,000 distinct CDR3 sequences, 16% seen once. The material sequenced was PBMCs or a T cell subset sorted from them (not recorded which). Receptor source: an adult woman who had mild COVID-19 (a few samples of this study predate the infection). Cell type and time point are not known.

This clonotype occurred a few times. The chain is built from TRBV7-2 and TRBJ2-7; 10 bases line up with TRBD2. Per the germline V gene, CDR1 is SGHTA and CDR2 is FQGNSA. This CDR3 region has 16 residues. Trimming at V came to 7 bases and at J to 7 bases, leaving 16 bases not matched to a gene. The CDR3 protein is CASTRERGLANWEQYF. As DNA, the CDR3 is TGTGCCAGCACCCGAGAGAGGGGACTAGCGAATTGGGAGCAGTACTTC.

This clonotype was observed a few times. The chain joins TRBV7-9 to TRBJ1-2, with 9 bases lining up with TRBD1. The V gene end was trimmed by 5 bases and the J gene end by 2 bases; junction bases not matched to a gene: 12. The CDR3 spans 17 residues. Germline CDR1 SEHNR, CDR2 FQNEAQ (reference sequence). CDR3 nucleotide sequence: TGTGCCAGCAGCCCATTTCCCTGGACAGGGGTGAACTATGGCTACACCTTC. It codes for CASSPFPWTGVNYGYTF.

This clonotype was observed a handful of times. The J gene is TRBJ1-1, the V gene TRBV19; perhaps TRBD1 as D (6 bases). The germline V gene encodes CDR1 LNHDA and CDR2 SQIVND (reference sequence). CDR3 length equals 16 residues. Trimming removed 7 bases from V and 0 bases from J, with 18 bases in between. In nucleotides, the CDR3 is TGTGCCAGTACCTACCGGGGGGCAGGCCTGAACACTGAAGCTTTCTTT. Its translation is CASTYRGAGLNTEAFF. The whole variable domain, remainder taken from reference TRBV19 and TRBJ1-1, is DGGITQSPKYLFRKEGQNVTLSCEQNLNHDAMYWYRQDPGQGLRLIYYSQIVNDFQKGDIAEGYSVSREKKESFPLTVTSAQKNPTAFYLCASTYRGAGLNTEAFFGQGTRLTVV.